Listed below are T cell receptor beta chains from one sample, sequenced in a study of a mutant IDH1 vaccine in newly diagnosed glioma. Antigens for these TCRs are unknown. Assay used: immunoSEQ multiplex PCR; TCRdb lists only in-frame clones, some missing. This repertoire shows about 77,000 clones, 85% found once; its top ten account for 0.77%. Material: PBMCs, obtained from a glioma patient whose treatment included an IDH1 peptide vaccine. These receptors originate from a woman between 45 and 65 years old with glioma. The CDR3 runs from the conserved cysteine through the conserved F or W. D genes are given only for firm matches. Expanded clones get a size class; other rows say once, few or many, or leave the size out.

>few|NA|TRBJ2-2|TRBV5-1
TGCGCCAGCCTTCTCCCTAACACCGGGGAGCTGTTTTTT
CASLLPNTGELFF
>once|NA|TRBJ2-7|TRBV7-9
TGTGCCAGCAGCTTAACCCGGGGCCCCTTCTACGAGCAGTACTTC
CASSLTRGPFYEQYF
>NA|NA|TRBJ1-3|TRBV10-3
TGTGCCATCAGATCAGGGGAGAGCTCTGGAAACACCATATATTTT
CAIRSGESSGNTIYF
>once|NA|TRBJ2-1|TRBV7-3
TGTGCCAGCAGCTTAGGTTCGGTTTCTGAGCAGTTCTTC
CASSLGSVSEQFF
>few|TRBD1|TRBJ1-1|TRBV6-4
TGTGCCAGCAGTGATAGGACAGGGGAAGCTTTCTTT
CASSDRTGEAFF
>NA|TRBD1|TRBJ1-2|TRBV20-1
TGCAGTGCTGGGACAGGGGGCGGCTACACCTTC
CSAGTGGGYTF
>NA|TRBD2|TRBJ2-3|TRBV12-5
TGTGCTAGTGGTTTGGTAATTTCTCTAGCGGGAATAGATACGCAGTATTTT
CASGLVISLAGIDTQYF
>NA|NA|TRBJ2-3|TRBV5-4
TGTGCCAGCAGCTTGGCCGGTGTACGGCCAGATACGCAGTATTTT
CASSLAGVRPDTQYF
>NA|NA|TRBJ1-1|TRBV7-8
TGTGCCAGCAGCTCGGCGACCGGGAGAAGGACTGAAGCTTTCTTT
CASSSATGRRTEAFF
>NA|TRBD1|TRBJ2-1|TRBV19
TGTGCCAGTAGTGCCCGACAGGGACAAAAGCAGTTCTTC
CASSARQGQKQFF
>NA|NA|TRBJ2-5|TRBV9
TGTGCCAGCAGCCCAGAGGATAGTACGGAAGAGACCCAGTACTTC
CASSPEDSTEETQYF
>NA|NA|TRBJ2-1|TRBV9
TGTGCCAGCAGCGTAGGAGGCGGGGAGGTTGGGTCCTACAATGAGCAGTTCTTC
CASSVGGGEVGSYNEQFF
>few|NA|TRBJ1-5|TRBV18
TGTGCCAGCTCATCCGGACGGAGTAATAGCAATCAGCCCCAGCATTTT
CASSSGRSNSNQPQHF
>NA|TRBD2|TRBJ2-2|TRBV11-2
TGTGCCAGCAGACAGGGACTAGCGGAGACGAACACCGGGGAGCTGTTTTTT
CASRQGLAETNTGELFF
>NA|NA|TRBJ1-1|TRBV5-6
TGTGCCAGCAGCTTGCCCAGGGGCACTGAAGCTTTCTTT
CASSLPRGTEAFF
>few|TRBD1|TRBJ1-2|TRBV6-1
TGTGCCAGCTGGGGACAGAGAAATGGCTACACCTTC
CASWGQRNGYTF
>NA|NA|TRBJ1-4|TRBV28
TGTGCCAGCAGTCGGACCCTTTCTGAAAAACTGTTTTTT
CASSRTLSEKLFF
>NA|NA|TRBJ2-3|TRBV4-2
TGTGCCAGCAGCCAAGATTTTGCTGACTACGCGCAGTATTTT
CASSQDFADYAQYF
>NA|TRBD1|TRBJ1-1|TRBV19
TGTGCCAGTAGTTTTTCTGGGGACAGTGAAGCTTTCTTT
CASSFSGDSEAFF
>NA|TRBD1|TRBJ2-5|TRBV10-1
TGCGCCAGCAGTGAGTTGACAGGGGGCGTAGAGACCCAGTACTTC
CASSELTGGVETQYF
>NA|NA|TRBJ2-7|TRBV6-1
TGTGCCAGCAGGAGGACAGAGTACGAGCAGTACTTC
CASRRTEYEQYF
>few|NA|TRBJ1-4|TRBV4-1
TGCGCCAGCAGCCAAGATGCGCTCCTAGGGGATGAAAAACTGTTTTTT
CASSQDALLGDEKLFF
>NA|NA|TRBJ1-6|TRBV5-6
TGTGCCAGCAGCTACGGGTCTTCGGCCTACTATAATTCACCCCTCCACTTT
CASSYGSSAYYNSPLHF
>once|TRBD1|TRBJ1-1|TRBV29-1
TGCAGCGCCCGACAGGGTTCCAGCACTGAAGCTTTCTTT
CSARQGSSTEAFF
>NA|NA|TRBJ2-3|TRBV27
TGTGCCAGCAGCCCCGGTTGGGATACGCAGTATTTT
CASSPGWDTQYF
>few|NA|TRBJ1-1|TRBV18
TGTGCCAGCTCACCACCGGGGGTTAGAAGAAACACTGAAGCTTTCTTT
CASSPPGVRRNTEAFF
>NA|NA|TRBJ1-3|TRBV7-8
TGTGCCAGCAGCCTAGGAAACACCATATATTTT
CASSLGNTIYF
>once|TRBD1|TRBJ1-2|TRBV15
TGTGCCACCAGCAGAGAGGGGGATGACAGGGGACCATATGGCTACACCTTC
CATSREGDDRGPYGYTF
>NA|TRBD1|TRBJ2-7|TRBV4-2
TGTGCCAGCAGCCAAGGGACAGGGCGGAACGAGCAGTACTTC
CASSQGTGRNEQYF
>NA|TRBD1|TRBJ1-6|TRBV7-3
TGTGCCAGCAGCTTACACAGGGGGGGTTCACCCCTCCACTTT
CASSLHRGGSPLHF
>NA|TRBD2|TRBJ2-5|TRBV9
TGTGCCAGCAGCGTAGACACTAGCGGGAAAACGGAGACCCAGTACTTC
CASSVDTSGKTETQYF
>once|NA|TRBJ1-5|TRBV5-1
TGCGCCAGCAGCCAAACGGGTGGGGGTGGTCAGCCCCAGCATTTT
CASSQTGGGGQPQHF
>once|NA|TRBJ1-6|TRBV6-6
TGTGCCAGCAGTTACTCGGAAAGCTCCTATAATTCACCCCTCCACTTT
CASSYSESSYNSPLHF
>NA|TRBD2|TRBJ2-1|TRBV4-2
TGTGCCAGCAGCCCGATTAGCGGGAGCGGCTACAATGAGCAGTTCTTC
CASSPISGSGYNEQFF
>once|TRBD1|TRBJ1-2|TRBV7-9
TGTGCCAGCAGCCCCCAGACAGGGGAGAACTATGGCTACACCTTC
CASSPQTGENYGYTF
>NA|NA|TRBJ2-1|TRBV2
TGTGCCAGCAGTGAAAGCTCACTAGCTTACAATGAGCAGTTCTTC
CASSESSLAYNEQFF
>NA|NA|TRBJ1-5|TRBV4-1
TGCGCCAGCAGCCAAGAGGCGGGTCGGTATAGCAATCAGCCCCAGCATTTT
CASSQEAGRYSNQPQHF
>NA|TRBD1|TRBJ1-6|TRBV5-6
TGTGCCAGCAGCGCGGGACAGGGGCCTTGGTCACCCCTCCACTTT
CASSAGQGPWSPLHF
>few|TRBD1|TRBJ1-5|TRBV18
TGTGCCAGCTCGCCACGACAGGGGATGAATCAGCCCCAGCATTTT
CASSPRQGMNQPQHF
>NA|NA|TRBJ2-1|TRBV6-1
TGTGCCAGCAGTGAAAGGGACCGCTCCTACAATGAGCAGTTCTTC
CASSERDRSYNEQFF
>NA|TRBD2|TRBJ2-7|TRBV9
TGTGCCAGCAGCCCTCGAGGAGCGGGGGACGAGCAGTACTTC
CASSPRGAGDEQYF
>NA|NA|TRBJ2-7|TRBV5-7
TGTGCCAGCAGCCACACCATGTATTACCCCTACGAGCAGTACTTC
CASSHTMYYPYEQYF
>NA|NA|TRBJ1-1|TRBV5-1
TGTGCCAGCAGCCCGACAGTAATGAACACTGAAGCTTTCTTT
CASSPTVMNTEAFF
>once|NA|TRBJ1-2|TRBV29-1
TGCAGCGTTGAAAGGACTCCCTATGGCTACACCTTC
CSVERTPYGYTF
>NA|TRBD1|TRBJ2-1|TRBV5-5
TGTGCCAGCAGCTCTTGGACAGGGACCTACAATGAGCAGTTCTTC
CASSSWTGTYNEQFF
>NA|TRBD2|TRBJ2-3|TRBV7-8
TGTGCCAGCAGCTCACTAGCGGGAGATACGCAGTATTTT
CASSSLAGDTQYF
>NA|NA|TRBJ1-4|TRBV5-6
TGTGCCAGCAGCGTAACAGGGTTTGTCGAAAAACTGTTTTTT
CASSVTGFVEKLFF
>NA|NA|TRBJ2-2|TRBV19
TGTGCCAGCCGTCCGGGCAGCGGGGAGCTGTTTTTT
CASRPGSGELFF